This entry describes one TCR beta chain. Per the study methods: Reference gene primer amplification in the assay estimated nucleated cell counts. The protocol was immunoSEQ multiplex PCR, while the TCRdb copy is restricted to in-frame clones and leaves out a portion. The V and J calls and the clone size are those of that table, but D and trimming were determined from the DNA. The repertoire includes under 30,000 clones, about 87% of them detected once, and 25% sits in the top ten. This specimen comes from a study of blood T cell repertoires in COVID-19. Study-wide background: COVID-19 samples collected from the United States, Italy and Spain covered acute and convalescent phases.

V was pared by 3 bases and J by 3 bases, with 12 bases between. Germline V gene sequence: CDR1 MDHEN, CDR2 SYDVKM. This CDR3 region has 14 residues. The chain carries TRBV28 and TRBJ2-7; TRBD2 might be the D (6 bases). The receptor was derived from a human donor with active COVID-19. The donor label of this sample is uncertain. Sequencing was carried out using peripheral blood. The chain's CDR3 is CASSLEGLRYEQYF. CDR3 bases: TGTGCCAGCAGTTTGGAGGGACTTCGCTACGAGCAGTACTTC.